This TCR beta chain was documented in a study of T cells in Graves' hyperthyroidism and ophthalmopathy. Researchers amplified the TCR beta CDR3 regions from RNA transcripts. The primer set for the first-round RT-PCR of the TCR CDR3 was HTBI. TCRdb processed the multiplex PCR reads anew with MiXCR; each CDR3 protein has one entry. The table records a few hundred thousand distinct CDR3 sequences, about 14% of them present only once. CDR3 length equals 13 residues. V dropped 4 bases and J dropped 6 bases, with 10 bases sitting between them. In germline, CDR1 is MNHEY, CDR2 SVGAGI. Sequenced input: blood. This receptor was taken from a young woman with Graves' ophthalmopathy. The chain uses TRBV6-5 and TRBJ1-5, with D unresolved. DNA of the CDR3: TGTGCCAGCAGTTTAACCTCCATTCAGCCCCAGCATTTT. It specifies CASSLTSIQPQHF.